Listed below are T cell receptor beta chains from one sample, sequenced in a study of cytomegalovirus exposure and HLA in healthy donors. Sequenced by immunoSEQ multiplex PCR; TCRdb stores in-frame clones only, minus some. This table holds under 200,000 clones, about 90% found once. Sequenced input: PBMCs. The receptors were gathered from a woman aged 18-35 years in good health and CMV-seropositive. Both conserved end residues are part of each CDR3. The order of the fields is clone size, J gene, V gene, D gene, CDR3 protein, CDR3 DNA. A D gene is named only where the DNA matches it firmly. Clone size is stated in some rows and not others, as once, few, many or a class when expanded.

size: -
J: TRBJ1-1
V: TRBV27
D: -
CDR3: CASSFAQGGVNTEAFF
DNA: TGTGCCAGCAGTTTCGCGCAGGGAGGAGTGAACACTGAAGCTTTCTTT

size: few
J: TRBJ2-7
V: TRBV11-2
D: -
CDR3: CASSLEQGRLGEQYF
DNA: TGTGCCAGCAGCTTAGAACAGGGTCGTCTTGGTGAGCAGTACTTC

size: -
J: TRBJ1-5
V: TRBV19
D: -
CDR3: CASSIVQGGNQPQHF
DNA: TGTGCCAGTAGTATAGTACAGGGCGGCAATCAGCCCCAGCATTTT

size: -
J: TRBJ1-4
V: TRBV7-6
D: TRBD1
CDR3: CASSLATVPRTGLATNEKLFF
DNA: TGTGCCAGCAGCTTAGCTACCGTCCCCAGGACAGGCCTTGCAACTAATGAAAAACTGTTTTTT

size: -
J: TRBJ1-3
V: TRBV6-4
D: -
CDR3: CASMGRRLISGNTIYF
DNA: TGTGCCAGCATGGGGAGGCGACTGATCTCTGGAAACACCATATATTTT

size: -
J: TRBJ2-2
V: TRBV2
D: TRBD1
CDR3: CASSGDRGTGELFF
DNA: TGTGCCAGCAGTGGGGACAGGGGAACCGGGGAGCTGTTTTTT

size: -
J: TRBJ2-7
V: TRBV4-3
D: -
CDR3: CASSQESGSTYEQYF
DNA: TGCGCCAGCAGCCAAGAATCTGGGAGCACCTACGAGCAGTACTTC

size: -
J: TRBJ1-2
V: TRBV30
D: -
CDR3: CAWTGGPWAYGYTF
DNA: TGTGCCTGGACGGGGGGCCCCTGGGCTTATGGCTACACCTTC

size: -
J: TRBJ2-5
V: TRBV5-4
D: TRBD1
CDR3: CASSPRTGETQYF
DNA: TGTGCCAGCAGCCCGAGGACAGGAGAGACCCAGTACTTC

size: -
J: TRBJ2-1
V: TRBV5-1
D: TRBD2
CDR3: CASSREVAGGGNEQFF
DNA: TGCGCCAGCAGCCGGGAGGTAGCGGGGGGAGGTAATGAGCAGTTCTTC

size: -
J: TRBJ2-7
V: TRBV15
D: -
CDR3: CATSRDYSYEQYF
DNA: TGTGCCACCAGCAGAGATTACAGCTACGAGCAGTACTTC

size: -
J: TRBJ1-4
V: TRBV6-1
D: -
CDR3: CASTRGVKKLFF
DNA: TGTGCCAGCACCAGGGGAGTAAAAAAACTGTTTTTT

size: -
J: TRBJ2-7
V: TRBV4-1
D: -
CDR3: CASSHPGDSYEQYF
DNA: TGCGCCAGCAGCCACCCAGGAGACAGCTACGAGCAGTACTTC

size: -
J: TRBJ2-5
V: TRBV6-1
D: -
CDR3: CASSEEGTQYF
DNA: TGTGCCAGCAGTGAGGAGGGGACCCAGTACTTC

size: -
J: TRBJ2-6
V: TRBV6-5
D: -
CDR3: CASKGKGANVLTF
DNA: TGTGCCAGCAAGGGGAAGGGGGCCAACGTCCTGACTTTC

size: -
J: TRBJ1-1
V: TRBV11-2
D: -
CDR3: CASSPFGGVNTEAFF
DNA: TGTGCCAGCAGCCCGTTTGGCGGGGTGAACACTGAAGCTTTCTTT

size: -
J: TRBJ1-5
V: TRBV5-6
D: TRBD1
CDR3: CASSRHRGASRVVQPQHF
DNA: TGTGCCAGCAGCCGTCACAGGGGTGCCAGCAGGGTAGTTCAGCCCCAGCATTTT

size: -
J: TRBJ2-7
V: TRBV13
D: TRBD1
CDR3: CASSLEGTGGEQYF
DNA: TGTGCCAGCAGCTTGGAAGGGACAGGAGGCGAGCAGTACTTC

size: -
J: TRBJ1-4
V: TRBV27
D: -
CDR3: CASSLTSHEKLFF
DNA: TGTGCCAGCAGTTTAACGAGCCATGAAAAACTGTTTTTT

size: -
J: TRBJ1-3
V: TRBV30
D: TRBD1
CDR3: CAYWRRFGQGYNTIYF
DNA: TGTGCCTACTGGCGGAGGTTTGGACAGGGATACAACACCATATATTTT

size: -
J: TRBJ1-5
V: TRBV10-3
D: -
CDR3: CAISVACHRLPNQPQHF
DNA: TGTGCCATCAGTGTGGCGTGTCACAGGTTACCCAATCAGCCCCAGCATTTT

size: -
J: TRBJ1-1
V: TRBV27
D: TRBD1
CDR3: CASSLSGQGYTEAFF
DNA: TGTGCCAGCAGTTTATCGGGACAGGGGTATACTGAAGCTTTCTTT

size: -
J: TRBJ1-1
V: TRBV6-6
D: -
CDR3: CASSSRWDTEAFF
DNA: TGTGCCAGCAGTTCTAGGTGGGACACTGAAGCTTTCTTT

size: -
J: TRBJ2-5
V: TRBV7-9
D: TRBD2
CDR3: CASSFGSGGGAETQYF
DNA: TGTGCCAGCAGCTTTGGGAGTGGCGGGGGGGCGGAGACCCAGTACTTC

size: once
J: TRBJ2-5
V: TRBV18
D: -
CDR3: CASSPRRQAAETQYF
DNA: TGTGCCAGCTCACCACGGCGACAGGCGGCAGAGACCCAGTACTTC

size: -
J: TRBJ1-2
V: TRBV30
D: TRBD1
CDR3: CAWSVWTGRGYTF
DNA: TGTGCCTGGAGTGTATGGACAGGGCGCGGCTACACCTTC

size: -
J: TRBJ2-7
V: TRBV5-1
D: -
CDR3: CASSLLDRGSDEQYF
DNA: TGCGCCAGCAGCTTATTAGACAGAGGATCCGACGAGCAGTACTTC

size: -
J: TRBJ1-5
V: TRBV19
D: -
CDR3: CASSIFHRASNQPQHF
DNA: TGTGCCAGTAGTATTTTTCACAGGGCTAGCAATCAGCCCCAGCATTTT

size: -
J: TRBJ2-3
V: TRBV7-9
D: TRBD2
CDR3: CASSSHPGLAGDTDTQYF
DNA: TGTGCCAGCAGCTCCCACCCGGGACTAGCGGGGGACACAGATACGCAGTATTTT

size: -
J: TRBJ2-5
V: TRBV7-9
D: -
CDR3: CASSYGEAQYF
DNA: TGTGCCAGCAGCTACGGAGAGGCCCAGTACTTC

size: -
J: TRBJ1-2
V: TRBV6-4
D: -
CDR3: CASSEAPGYGYTF
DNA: TGTGCCAGCAGTGAGGCCCCAGGCTATGGCTACACCTTC